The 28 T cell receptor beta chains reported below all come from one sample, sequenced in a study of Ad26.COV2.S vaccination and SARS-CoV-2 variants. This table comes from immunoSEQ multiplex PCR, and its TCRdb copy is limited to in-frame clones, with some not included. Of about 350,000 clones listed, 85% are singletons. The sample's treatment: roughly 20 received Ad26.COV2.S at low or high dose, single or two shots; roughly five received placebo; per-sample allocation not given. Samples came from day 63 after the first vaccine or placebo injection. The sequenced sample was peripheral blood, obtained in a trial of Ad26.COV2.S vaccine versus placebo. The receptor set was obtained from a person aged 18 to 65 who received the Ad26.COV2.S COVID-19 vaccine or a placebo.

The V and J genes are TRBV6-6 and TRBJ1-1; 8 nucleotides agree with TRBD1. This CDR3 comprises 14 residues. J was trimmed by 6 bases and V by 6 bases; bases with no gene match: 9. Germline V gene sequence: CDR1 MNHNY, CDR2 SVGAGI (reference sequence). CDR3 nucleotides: TGTGCCAGCAGGTGGACAGGGAATTCGGCTGAAGCTTTCTTT. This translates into CASRWTGNSAEAFF.

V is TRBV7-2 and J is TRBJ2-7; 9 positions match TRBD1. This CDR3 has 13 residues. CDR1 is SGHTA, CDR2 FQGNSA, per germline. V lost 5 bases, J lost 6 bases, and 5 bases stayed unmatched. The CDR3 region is CASSTTGGGEQYF. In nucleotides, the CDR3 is TGTGCCAGCAGCACTACAGGGGGCGGCGAGCAGTACTTC.

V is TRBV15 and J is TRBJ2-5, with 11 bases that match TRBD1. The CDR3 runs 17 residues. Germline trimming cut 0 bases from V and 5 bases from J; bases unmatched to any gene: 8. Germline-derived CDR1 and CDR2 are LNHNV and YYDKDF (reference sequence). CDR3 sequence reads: CATSRDMAGQGGETQYF. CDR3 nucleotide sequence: TGTGCCACCAGCAGAGATATGGCGGGACAGGGGGGTGAGACCCAGTACTTC. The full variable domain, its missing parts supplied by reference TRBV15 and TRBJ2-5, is DAMVIQNPRYQVTQFGKPVTLSCSQTLNHNVMYWYQQKSSQAPKLLFHYYDKDFNNEADTPDNFQSRRPNTSFCFLDIRSPGLGDTAMYLCATSRDMAGQGGETQYFGPGTRLLVL.

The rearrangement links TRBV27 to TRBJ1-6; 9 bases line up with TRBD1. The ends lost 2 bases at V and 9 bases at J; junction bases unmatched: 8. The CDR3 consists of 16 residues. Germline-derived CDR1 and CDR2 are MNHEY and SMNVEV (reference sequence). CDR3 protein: CASSLRTGGQGSPLHF. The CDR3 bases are TGTGCCAGCAGTTTACGAACCGGGGGACAGGGTTCACCCCTCCACTTT.

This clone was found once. CDR3 in amino acids: CASTQPGTLYNEQFF. CDR3 DNA: TGTGCCAGCACCCAACCGGGGACTTTATACAATGAGCAGTTCTTC. The chain couples TRBV5-6 to TRBJ2-1; tentatively, D is TRBD2 (6 bases). The CDR3 runs 15 residues. CDR1 is SGHDT and CDR2 is YYEEEE in the germline V gene. V lost 6 bases, J lost 4 bases, and 17 bases lay in between. Filled out from reference TRBV5-6 and TRBJ2-1, the complete variable domain reads DAGVTQSPTHLIKTRGQQVTLRCSPKSGHDTVSWYQQALGQGPQFIFQYYEEEERQRGNFPDRFSGHQFPNYSSELNVNALLLGDSALYLCASTQPGTLYNEQFFGPGTRLTVL.

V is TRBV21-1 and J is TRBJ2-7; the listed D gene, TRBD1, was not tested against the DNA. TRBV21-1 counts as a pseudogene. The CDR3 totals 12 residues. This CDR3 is CANVRGWYEQYF. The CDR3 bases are TGTGCCAACGTCAGGGGCTGGTACGAGCAGTACTTC.

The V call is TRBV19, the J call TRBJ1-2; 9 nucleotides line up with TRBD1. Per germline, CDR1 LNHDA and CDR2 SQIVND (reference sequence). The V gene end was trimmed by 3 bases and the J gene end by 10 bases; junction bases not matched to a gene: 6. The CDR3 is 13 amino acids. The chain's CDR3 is CASSMGGQGSYTF. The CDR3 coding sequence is TGTGCCAGTAGTATGGGGGGACAGGGTTCCTACACCTTC.

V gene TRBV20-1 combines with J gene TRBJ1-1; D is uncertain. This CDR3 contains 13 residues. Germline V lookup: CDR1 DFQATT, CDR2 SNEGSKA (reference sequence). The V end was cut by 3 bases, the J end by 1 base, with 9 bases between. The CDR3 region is CSASGTGNTEAFF. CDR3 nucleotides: TGCAGTGCTAGTGGAACTGGGAACACTGAAGCTTTCTTT.

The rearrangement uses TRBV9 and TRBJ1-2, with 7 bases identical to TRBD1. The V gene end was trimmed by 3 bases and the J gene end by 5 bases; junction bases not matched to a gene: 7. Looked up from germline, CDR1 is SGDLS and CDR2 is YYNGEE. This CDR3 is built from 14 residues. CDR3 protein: CASSGQQGMYGYTF. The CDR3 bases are TGTGCCAGCAGCGGGCAACAGGGGATGTATGGCTACACCTTC.

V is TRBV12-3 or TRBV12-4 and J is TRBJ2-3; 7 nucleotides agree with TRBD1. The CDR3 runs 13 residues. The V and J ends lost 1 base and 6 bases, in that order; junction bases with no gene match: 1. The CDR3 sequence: CASSLVQGDTQYF. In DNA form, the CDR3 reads TGTGCCAGCAGTTTAGTACAGGGGGATACGCAGTATTTT.

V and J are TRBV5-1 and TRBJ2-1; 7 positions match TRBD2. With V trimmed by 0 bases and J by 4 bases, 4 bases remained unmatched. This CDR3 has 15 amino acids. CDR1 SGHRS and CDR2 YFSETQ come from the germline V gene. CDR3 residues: CASSLESSGYNEQFF. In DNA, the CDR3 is TGCGCCAGCAGCTTGGAGTCTAGCGGATACAATGAGCAGTTCTTC.

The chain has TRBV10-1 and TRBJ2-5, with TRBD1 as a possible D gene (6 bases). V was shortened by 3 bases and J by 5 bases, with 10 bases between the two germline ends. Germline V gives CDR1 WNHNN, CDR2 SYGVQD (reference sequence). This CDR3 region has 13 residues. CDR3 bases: TGCGCCAGCAGTGACAGGGGTAGCGAGACCCAGTACTTC. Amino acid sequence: CASSDRGSETQYF.

The CDR3 region has the DNA TGTGCCAGCAGCCTACTTAGGGATACGCAGTATTTT. Translation: CASSLLRDTQYF. The chain recombines TRBV28 with TRBJ2-3, with no clear D. The CDR3 sequence is 12 residues long. Trimming stripped 6 bases from V and 6 bases from J, with 10 bases between. Germline values: CDR1 MDHEN, CDR2 SYDVKM.

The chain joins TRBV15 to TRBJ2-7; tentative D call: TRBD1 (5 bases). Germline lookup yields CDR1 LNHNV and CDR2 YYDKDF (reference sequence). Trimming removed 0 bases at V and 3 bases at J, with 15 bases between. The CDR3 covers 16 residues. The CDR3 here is CATSRENQGSGYEQYF. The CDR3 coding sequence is TGTGCCACCAGCAGAGAGAACCAGGGATCTGGCTACGAGCAGTACTTC.

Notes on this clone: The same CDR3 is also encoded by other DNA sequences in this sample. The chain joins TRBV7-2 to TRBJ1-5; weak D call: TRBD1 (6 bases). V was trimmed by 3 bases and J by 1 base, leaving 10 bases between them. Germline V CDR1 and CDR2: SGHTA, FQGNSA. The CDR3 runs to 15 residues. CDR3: CASSFRGGSNQPQHF. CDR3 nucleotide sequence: TGTGCCAGCAGCTTTAGGGGGGGGAGCAATCAGCCCCAGCATTTT. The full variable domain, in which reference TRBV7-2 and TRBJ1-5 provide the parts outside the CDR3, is GAGVSQSPSNKVTEKGKDVELRCDPISGHTALYWYRQSLGQGLEFLIYFQGNSAPDKSGLPSDRFSAERTGGSVSTLTIQRTQQEDSAVYLCASSFRGGSNQPQHFGDGTRLSIL.

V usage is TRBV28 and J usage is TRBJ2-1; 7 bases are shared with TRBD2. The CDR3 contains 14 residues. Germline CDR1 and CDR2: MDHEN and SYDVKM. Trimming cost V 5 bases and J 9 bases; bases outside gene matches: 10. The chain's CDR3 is CASSGDYLPIEQFF. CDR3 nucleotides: TGTGCCAGCAGTGGGGACTACCTCCCAATTGAGCAGTTCTTC.

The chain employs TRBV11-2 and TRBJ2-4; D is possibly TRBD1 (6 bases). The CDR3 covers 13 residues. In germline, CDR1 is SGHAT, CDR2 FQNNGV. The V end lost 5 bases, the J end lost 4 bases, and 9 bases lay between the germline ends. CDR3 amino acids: CASSEGQKNIQYF. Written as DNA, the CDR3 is TGTGCCAGCAGCGAAGGACAGAAAAACATTCAGTACTTC.

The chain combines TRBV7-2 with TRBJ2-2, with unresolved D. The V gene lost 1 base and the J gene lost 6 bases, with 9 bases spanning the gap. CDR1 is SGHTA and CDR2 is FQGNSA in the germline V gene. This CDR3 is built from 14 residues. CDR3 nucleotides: TGTGCCAGCAGCTTAGGGGCCTTCGCCGGGGAGCTGTTTTTT. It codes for CASSLGAFAGELFF.

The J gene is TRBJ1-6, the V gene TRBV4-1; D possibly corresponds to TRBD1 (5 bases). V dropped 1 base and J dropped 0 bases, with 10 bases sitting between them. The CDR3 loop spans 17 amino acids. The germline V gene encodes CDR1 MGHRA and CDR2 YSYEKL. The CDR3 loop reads CASSQGQLSSYNSPLHF. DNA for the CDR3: TGCGCCAGCAGCCAAGGACAGTTGAGCTCCTATAATTCACCCCTCCACTTT.

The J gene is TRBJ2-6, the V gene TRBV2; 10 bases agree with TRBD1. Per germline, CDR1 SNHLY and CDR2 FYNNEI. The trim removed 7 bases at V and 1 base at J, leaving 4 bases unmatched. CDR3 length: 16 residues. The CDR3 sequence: CASTGQGLSGANVLTF. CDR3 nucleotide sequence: TGTGCCAGCACGGGACAGGGGTTGTCTGGGGCCAACGTCCTGACTTTC.

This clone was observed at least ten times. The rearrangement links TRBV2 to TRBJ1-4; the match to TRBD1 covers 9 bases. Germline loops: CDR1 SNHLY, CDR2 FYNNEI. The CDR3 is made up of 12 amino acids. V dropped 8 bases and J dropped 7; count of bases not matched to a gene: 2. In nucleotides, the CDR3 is TGTGCCAGCCGGGACAGGGTTGAAAAACTGTTTTTT. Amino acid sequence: CASRDRVEKLFF.

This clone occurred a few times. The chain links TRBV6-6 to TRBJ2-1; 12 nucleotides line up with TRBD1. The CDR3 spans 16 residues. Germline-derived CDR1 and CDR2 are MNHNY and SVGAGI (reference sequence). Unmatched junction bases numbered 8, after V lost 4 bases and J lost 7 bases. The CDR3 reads CASSLEGQGAKNEQFF. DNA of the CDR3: TGTGCCAGCAGTTTAGAGGGACAGGGGGCTAAAAATGAGCAGTTCTTC.

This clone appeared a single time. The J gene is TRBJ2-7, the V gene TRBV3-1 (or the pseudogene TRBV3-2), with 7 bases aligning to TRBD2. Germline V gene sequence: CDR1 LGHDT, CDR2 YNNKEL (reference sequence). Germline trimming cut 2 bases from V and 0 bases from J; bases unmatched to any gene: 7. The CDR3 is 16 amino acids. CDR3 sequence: CASSQFEGGSSYEQYF. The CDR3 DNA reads TGTGCCAGCAGCCAATTTGAGGGAGGGTCCTCCTACGAGCAGTACTTC.

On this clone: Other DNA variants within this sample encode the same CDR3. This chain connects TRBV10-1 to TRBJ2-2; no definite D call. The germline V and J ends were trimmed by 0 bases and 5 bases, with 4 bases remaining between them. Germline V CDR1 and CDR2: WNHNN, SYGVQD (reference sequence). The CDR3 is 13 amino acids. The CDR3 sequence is CASSESGTGELFF. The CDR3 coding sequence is TGCGCCAGCAGTGAGTCGGGGACCGGGGAGCTGTTTTTT.

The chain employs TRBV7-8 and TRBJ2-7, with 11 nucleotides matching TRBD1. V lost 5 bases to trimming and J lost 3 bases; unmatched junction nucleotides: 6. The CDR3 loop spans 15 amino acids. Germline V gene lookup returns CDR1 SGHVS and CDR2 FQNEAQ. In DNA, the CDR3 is TGTGCCAGCAGCACGAGGACAGGGGGCAACTACGAGCAGTACTTC. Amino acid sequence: CASSTRTGGNYEQYF.

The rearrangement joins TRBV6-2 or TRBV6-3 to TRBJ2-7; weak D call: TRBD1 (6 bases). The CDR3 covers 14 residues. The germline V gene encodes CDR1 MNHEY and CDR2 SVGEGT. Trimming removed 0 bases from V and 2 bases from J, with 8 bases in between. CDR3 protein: CASSYSWGPYEQYF. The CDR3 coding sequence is TGTGCCAGCAGTTACTCCTGGGGGCCCTACGAGCAGTACTTC.

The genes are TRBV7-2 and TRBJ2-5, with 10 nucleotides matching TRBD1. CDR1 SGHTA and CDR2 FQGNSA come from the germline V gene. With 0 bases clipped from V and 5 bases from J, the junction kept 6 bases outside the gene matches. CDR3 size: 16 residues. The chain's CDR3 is CASSLAGQGGRETQYF. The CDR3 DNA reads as TGTGCCAGCAGCTTAGCAGGACAGGGGGGTCGGGAGACCCAGTACTTC.

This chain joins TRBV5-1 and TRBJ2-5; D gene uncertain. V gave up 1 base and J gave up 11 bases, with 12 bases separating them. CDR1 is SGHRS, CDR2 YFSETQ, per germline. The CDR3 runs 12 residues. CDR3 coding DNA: TGCGCCAGCAGCTTGCCCACAGAGGAGCAGTACTTC. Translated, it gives CASSLPTEEQYF.